Listed here are 9 T cell receptor beta chains from one sample, sequenced in a study of shared clonotypes between healthy human individuals. Naive CD8 cells lacked CD45RO, underwent positive selection for CCR7 and left out terminally differentiated effector memory CD45RA+ cells. Clones were read by immunoSEQ multiplex PCR, and TCRdb kept only the in-frame ones, dropping some. This sample has under 2,000,000 clones, with about 95% found just once. Sequenced material: naive CD8+ T cells sorted from blood. The receptors shown here come from a man between 18 and 35 years old in good health.

The chain joins TRBV4-3 to TRBJ2-1, with TRBD2 matching over 9 bases. The CDR3 spans 17 residues. In germline, CDR1 is LGHNA, CDR2 YSLEER. V shed 3 bases, J shed 0 bases, and the junction held 6 bases outside the gene matches. CDR3 region: CASSHRLADSSYNEQFF. CDR3 sequence (DNA): TGCGCCAGCAGCCACCGACTAGCGGATAGCTCCTACAATGAGCAGTTCTTC.

V is TRBV12-1 and J is TRBJ2-2; the D call in the table, TRBD1, was not verified against the DNA. TRBV12-1 represents a pseudogene. The CDR3 length is 15 residues. CDR3 DNA sequence: TGTGCCAGCAGCGGCCGACAGGTCGACACCGGGGAGCTGTTTTTT. Protein product: CASSGRQVDTGELFF.

This chain uses TRBV12-5 with TRBJ2-4; 9 bases agree with TRBD2. Trimming took 5 bases from V and 4 from J; bases not matched to a gene: 6. The CDR3 consists of 15 residues. The germline gives CDR1 LGHNT, CDR2 FRNRAP. The CDR3 nucleotides read TGTGCTAGTGGTGCCTGCGGGGGGGAGAAAAACATTCAGTACTTC. The encoded protein is CASGACGGEKNIQYF.

V usage is TRBV27 and J usage is TRBJ2-7, with TRBD2 matching 9 bases. The junction had 6 bases not matched to a gene; V was cut back by 3 bases and J by 0 bases. CDR1 is MNHEY, CDR2 SMNVEV, per germline (reference sequence). This CDR3 contains 16 residues. The DNA of the CDR3 is TGTGCCAGCAGTTTGAAGGCGGGAGGGCCCTCCTACGAGCAGTACTTC. Translated, it gives CASSLKAGGPSYEQYF.

The chain is built from TRBV29-1 and TRBJ2-7; possibly TRBD2 for D (7 bases). CDR1 is SQVTM, CDR2 ANQGSEA, per germline. This CDR3 is 15 amino acids long. Between the trimmed V and J ends, which lost 2 bases and 0 bases, there was a span of 14 bases. CDR3 sequence reads: CSVESGGPGSYEQYF. The CDR3, as DNA: TGCAGCGTTGAATCCGGGGGGCCTGGCTCCTACGAGCAGTACTTC.

The rearrangement uses TRBV2 and TRBJ1-1; no reliable D call. The CDR3 has 12 amino acids. In germline, CDR1 is SNHLY, CDR2 FYNNEI. Between the trimmed V and J ends, which lost 4 bases and 4 bases, there was a span of 7 bases. The CDR3 region has the DNA TGTGCCAGCAGTGGGGGTCTCACTGAAGCTTTCTTT. Residues: CASSGGLTEAFF.

The rearrangement joins TRBV12-2 to TRBJ2-7; the tabulated D call, TRBD1, remains unverified against the DNA. TRBV12-2 is an annotated pseudogene. This CDR3 spans 15 amino acids. The CDR3 spells CASRDRDRVYYEQYF. The CDR3 bases are TGTGCAAGTCGCGACCGGGACAGGGTCTACTACGAGCAGTACTTC.

As concerns this clone: Other DNA sequences of this sample code for an identical CDR3. The V call is TRBV6-5, the J call TRBJ2-6; 8 positions match TRBD1. Germline V gene sequence: CDR1 MNHEY, CDR2 SVGAGI. Trimming took 6 bases from V and 4 from J; bases not matched to a gene: 5. The CDR3 consists of 15 residues. The CDR3 nucleotides read TGTGCCAGCAGCTACAGGGGGTCCGGGGCCAACGTCCTGACTTTC. Protein: CASSYRGSGANVLTF.

V is TRBV19 and J is TRBJ1-5, with a tentative D call TRBD1 (6 bases). Per germline, CDR1 LNHDA and CDR2 SQIVND (reference sequence). The CDR3 totals 15 residues. The V end lost 3 bases, the J end lost 4 bases, and 13 bases lay between the germline ends. CDR3 region: CASSILPRGNQPQHF. The CDR3 DNA sequence: TGTGCCAGTAGTATCCTGCCCAGGGGTAATCAGCCCCAGCATTTT.